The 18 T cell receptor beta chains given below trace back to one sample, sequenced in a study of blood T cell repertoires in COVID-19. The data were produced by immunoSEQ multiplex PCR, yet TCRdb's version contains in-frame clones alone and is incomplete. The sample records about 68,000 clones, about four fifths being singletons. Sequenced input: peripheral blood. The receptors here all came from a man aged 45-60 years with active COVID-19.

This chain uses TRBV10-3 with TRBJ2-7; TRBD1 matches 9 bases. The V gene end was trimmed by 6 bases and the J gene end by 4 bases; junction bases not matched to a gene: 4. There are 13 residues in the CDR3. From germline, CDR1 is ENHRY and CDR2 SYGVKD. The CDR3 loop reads CAISLTGGYEQYF. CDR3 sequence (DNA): TGTGCCATCAGCCTGACAGGGGGGTACGAGCAGTACTTC.

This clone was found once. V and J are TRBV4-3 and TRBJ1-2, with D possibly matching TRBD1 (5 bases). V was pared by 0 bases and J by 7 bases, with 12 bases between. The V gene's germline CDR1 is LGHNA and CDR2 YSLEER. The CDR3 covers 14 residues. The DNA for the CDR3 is TGCGCCAGCAGCCAAGATCCCCAGGGTAGTGGCTACACCTTC. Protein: CASSQDPQGSGYTF.

The DNA of the CDR3 is TGTGCCAGCAGCTTGACTCCGGGGAACACTGAAGCTTTCTTT. As protein: CASSLTPGNTEAFF. The V and J genes are TRBV5-4 and TRBJ1-1; no clear D. The germline V gene has CDR1 SGHNT and CDR2 YYREEE (reference sequence). Trimming took off 1 base at V and 1 base at J, with 8 bases between the two ends. This CDR3 region has 14 residues.

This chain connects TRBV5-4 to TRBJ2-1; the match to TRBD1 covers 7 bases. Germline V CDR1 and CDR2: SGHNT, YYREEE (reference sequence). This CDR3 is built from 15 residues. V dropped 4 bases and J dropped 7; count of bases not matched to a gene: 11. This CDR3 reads CASSAQQGSLNEQFF. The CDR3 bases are TGTGCCAGCAGCGCACAACAGGGGAGTCTAAATGAGCAGTTCTTC.

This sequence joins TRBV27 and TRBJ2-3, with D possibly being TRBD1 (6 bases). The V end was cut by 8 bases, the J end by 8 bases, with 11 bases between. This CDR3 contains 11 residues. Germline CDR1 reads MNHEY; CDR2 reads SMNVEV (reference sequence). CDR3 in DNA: TGTGCCAGCTGGGTGGGGGCTACGCAGTATTTT. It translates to CASWVGATQYF.

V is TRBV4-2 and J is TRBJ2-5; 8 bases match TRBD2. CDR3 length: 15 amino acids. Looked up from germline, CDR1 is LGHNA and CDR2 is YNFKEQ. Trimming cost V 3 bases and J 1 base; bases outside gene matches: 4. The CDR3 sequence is CASSQGLGLQETQYF. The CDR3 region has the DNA TGTGCCAGCAGCCAGGGACTAGGGCTCCAAGAGACCCAGTACTTC.

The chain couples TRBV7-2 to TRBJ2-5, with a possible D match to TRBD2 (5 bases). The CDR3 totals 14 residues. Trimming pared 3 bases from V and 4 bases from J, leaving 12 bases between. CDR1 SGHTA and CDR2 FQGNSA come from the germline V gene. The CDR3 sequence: CASSFSGGGETQYF. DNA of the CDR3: TGTGCCAGCAGCTTCTCAGGAGGTGGAGAGACCCAGTACTTC.

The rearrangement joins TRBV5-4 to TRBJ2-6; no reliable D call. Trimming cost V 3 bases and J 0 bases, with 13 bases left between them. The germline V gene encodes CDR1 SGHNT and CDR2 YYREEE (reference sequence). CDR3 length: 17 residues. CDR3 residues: CASSSLLTRSGANVLTF. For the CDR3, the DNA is TGTGCCAGCAGCTCTCTACTTACCCGCTCTGGGGCCAACGTCCTGACTTTC.

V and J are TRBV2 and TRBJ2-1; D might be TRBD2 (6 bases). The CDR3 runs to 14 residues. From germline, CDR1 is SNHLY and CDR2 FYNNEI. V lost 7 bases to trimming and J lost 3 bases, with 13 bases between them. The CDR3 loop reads CASISEGLYNEQFF. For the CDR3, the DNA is TGTGCCAGCATATCGGAGGGCCTCTACAATGAGCAGTTCTTC.

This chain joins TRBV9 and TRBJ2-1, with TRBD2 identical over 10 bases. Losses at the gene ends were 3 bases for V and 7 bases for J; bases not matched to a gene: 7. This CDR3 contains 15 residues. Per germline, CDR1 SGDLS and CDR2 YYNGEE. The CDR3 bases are TGTGCCAGCAGCGCCGAGGATAGCGGGGGGAATGAGCAGTTCTTC. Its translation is CASSAEDSGGNEQFF. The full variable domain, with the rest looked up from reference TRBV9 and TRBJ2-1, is DSGVTQTPKHLITATGQRVTLRCSPRSGDLSVYWYQQSLDQGLQFLIQYYNGEERAKGNILERFSAQQFPDLHSELNLSSLELGDSALYFCASSAEDSGGNEQFFGPGTRLTVL.

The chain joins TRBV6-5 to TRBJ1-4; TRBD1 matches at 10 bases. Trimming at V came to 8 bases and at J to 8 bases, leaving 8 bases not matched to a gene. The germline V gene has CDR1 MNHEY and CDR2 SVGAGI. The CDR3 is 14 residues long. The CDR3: CASGRDRGLEKLFF. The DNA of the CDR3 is TGTGCCAGCGGACGGGACAGGGGTTTGGAAAAACTGTTTTTT.

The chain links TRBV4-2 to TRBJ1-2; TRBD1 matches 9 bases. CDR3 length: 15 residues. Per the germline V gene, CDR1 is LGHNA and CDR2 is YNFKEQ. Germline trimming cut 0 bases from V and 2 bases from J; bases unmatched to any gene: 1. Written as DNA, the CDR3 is TGTGCCAGCAGCCAAGAACAGGGGGCGAACTATGGCTACACCTTC. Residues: CASSQEQGANYGYTF.

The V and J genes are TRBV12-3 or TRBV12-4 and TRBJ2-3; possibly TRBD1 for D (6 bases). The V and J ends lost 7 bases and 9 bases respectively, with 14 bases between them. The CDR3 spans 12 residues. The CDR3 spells CASTQQGLTQYF. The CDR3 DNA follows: TGTGCCAGCACCCAACAGGGATTGACGCAGTATTTT.

The DNA for the CDR3 is TGTGCCAGCAGCTTTTACAGGGGTGAGACCCAGTACTTC. Its translation is CASSFYRGETQYF. This chain uses TRBV7-6 with TRBJ2-5; 7 bases fit TRBD1. Trimming took 3 bases from V and 5 from J; bases not matched to a gene: 3. This CDR3 has 13 amino acids. Germline V gene sequence: CDR1 SGHVS, CDR2 FNYEAQ.

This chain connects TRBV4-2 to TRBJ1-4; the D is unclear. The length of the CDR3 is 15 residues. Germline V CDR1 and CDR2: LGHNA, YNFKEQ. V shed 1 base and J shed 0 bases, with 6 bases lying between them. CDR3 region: CASSQADSTNEKLFF. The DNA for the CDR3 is TGTGCCAGCAGCCAAGCAGACTCAACTAATGAAAAACTGTTTTTT.

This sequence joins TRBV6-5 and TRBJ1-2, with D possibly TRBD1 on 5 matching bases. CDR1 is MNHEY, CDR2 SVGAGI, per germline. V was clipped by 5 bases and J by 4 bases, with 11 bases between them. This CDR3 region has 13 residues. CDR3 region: CASSRGMAYGYTF. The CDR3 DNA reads TGTGCCAGCAGTAGGGGCATGGCCTATGGCTACACCTTC.

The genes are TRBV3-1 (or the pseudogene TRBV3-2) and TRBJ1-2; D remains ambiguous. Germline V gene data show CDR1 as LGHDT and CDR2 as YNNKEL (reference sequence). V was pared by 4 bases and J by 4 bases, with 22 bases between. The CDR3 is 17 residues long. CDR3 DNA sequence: TGTGCCAGCAGCCCTCTCGAGAGGCCTGGCTACACCTATGGCTACACCTTC. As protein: CASSPLERPGYTYGYTF.

In DNA form, the CDR3 reads TGTGCCTGGGCCTTCGGAGTCACTGAAGCTTTCTTT. Its translation is CAWAFGVTEAFF. This chain joins TRBV30 and TRBJ1-1; D is uncertain. CDR3 length: 12 residues. Germline-derived CDR1 and CDR2 are GTSNPN and SVGIG (reference sequence). With 5 bases removed from V and 4 bases from J, the gap between germline ends came to 11 bases.